A single sample gave rise to the 25 T cell receptor beta chains below, sequenced in a study of shared clonotypes between healthy human individuals. This table comes from immunoSEQ multiplex PCR, and its TCRdb copy is limited to in-frame clones, with some not included. Of about 1.1 million clones in the sample, 70% to 80% were seen once. Material for sequencing was memory CD4+ T cells from PBMCs. This sample's subset: CD45RA-negative fraction. These receptors were obtained from a man aged 18 to 35 in good health. Some clones in this sample may be carry-over from other donors' samples.

This chain connects TRBV6-1 to TRBJ2-2; TRBD2 matches at 9 bases. The germline CDR1 and CDR2 sequences are MNHNS and SASEGT. The J segment lost 6 bases and the V segment lost 2 bases, leaving 7 bases of the junction unmatched. The CDR3 totals 16 residues. The CDR3 DNA follows: TGTGCCAGCAGTGAAATGGCGGGAGGGCCGGCCGGGGAGCTGTTTTTT. It codes for CASSEMAGGPAGELFF.

The rearrangement joins TRBV6-1 to TRBJ2-5; 13 nucleotides match TRBD2. J was trimmed by 5 bases and V by 6 bases; bases with no gene match: 6. Germline CDR1 and CDR2: MNHNS and SASEGT. The CDR3 sequence is 15 residues long. CDR3 residues: CASRVTSGRAETQYF. The DNA of the CDR3 is TGTGCCAGCAGGGTTACTAGCGGGAGGGCGGAGACCCAGTACTTC.

V gene TRBV19 combines with J gene TRBJ2-1, with TRBD2 matching 12 bases. CDR1 and CDR2 from the germline V gene are LNHDA and SQIVND (reference sequence). The CDR3 sequence is 14 residues long. The V segment lost 3 bases and the J segment 9 bases; nucleotides outside the gene matches: 3. The CDR3 DNA reads as TGTGCCAGTAGTATGACTAGCGGGAGCCCTGAGCAGTTCTTC. This sequence encodes CASSMTSGSPEQFF.

This sequence joins TRBV7-2 and TRBJ2-7; D is possibly TRBD1 (6 bases). The V and J ends lost 5 bases and 6 bases respectively, with 8 bases between them. The CDR3 length is 11 residues. Germline-derived CDR1 and CDR2 are SGHTA and FQGNSA. The CDR3 protein is CASSARGEQYF. The CDR3 DNA reads as TGTGCCAGCAGCGCCAGGGGCGAGCAGTACTTC. The full variable domain, completed using reference TRBV7-2 and TRBJ2-7, is GAGVSQSPSNKVTEKGKDVELRCDPISGHTALYWYRQSLGQGLEFLIYFQGNSAPDKSGLPSDRFSAERTGGSVSTLTIQRTQQEDSAVYLCASSARGEQYFGPGTRLTVT.

Notes on this clone: Different DNA sequences within this sample yield the same CDR3. The rearrangement uses TRBV5-4 and TRBJ2-5; tentative D call: TRBD1 (5 bases). CDR1 is SGHNT and CDR2 is YYREEE in the germline V gene (reference sequence). Trimming shortened V by 0 bases and J by 2 bases, and 8 bases separated the two germline ends. The CDR3 extends over 14 amino acids. The CDR3, as DNA: TGTGCCAGCAGCTTGGGACAGACTCAAGAGACCCAGTACTTC. It specifies CASSLGQTQETQYF.

The chain employs TRBV5-5 and TRBJ2-1; D is uncertain. In germline, CDR1 is SGHKS, CDR2 YYEKEE (reference sequence). CDR3 length equals 15 residues. Trimming shortened V by 4 bases and J by 5 bases, and 16 bases separated the two germline ends. The CDR3 region has the DNA TGTGCCAGCAGCCACCCCCCGAGCTTTAACAATGAGCAGTTCTTC. This gives the protein CASSHPPSFNNEQFF. Full variable domain (rest looked up from reference TRBV5-5 and TRBJ2-1): DAGVTQSPTHLIKTRGQQVTLRCSPISGHKSVSWYQQVLGQGPQFIFQYYEKEERGRGNFPDRFSARQFPNYSSELNVNALLLGDSALYLCASSHPPSFNNEQFFGPGTRLTVL.

This rearrangement joins TRBV5-1 to TRBJ1-1; perhaps TRBD1 as D (6 bases). From germline, CDR1 is SGHRS and CDR2 YFSETQ. Deletions cut 3 bases from V and 1 base from J, with 10 bases between. This CDR3 region has 14 residues. The CDR3 DNA reads TGCGCCAGCAGCTCGGGGGGCCCGAACACTGAAGCTTTCTTT. Protein sequence: CASSSGGPNTEAFF.

Points on this clone: A much more abundant neighbour one base away suggests this may be a read error. The chain employs TRBV6-1 and TRBJ1-2; D gene unclear. The CDR3 has 13 residues. The V end lost 2 bases, the J end lost 3 bases, and 7 bases lay between the germline ends. Germline V CDR1 and CDR2: MNHNS, SASEGT. The CDR3 coding sequence is TGTGCCAGCAGTGAACCGGGCTACTATGGCTACACCTTC. This gives the protein CASSEPGYYGYTF.

The chain carries TRBV7-2 and TRBJ2-7, with 7 bases that match TRBD2. The germline V gene has CDR1 SGHTA and CDR2 FQGNSA. The CDR3 is 16 amino acids. The V and J ends lost 2 bases and 3 bases, in that order; junction bases with no gene match: 10. CDR3 bases: TGTGCCAGCAGCTTAATATTGGCGGGAGACTTCTACGAGCAGTACTTC. It specifies CASSLILAGDFYEQYF.

The CDR3 sequence is CASSARRDNYGYTF. In DNA, the CDR3 is TGTGCCAGCAGTGCCCGTCGCGACAACTATGGCTACACCTTC. V and J are TRBV6-1 and TRBJ1-2; D unclear. V was trimmed by 4 bases and J by 2 bases, leaving 11 bases between them. The CDR3 totals 14 residues. From germline, CDR1 is MNHNS and CDR2 SASEGT.

This clone was seen a few times. The chain carries TRBV4-1 and TRBJ2-5, with 8 bases that match TRBD2. The CDR3 has 17 amino acids. Germline CDR1 reads MGHRA; CDR2 reads YSYEKL. The J segment lost 0 bases and the V segment lost 1 base, leaving 7 bases of the junction unmatched. The CDR3 loop reads CASSQVGGGRYQETQYF. In nucleotides, the CDR3 is TGCGCCAGCAGCCAAGTAGGTGGCGGGAGGTACCAAGAGACCCAGTACTTC.

The chain has TRBV27 and TRBJ2-7; the match to TRBD2 covers 9 bases. Germline CDR1 is MNHEY and CDR2 is SMNVEV (reference sequence). The CDR3 sequence is 17 residues long. V trimming: 2 bases; J trimming: 5 bases; junction bases outside the gene matches: 13. The CDR3 DNA follows: TGTGCCAGCAGTTTACTGGGCGGGAGGGCTTCGGGCAACGAGCAGTACTTC. It translates to CASSLLGGRASGNEQYF.

This CDR3 reads CASSPGHRNTDTQYF. The CDR3 coding sequence is TGTGCCAGCAGCCCCGGCCACAGGAACACAGATACGCAGTATTTT. The chain carries TRBV6-1 and TRBJ2-3; TRBD1 is a possible D gene (5 bases). CDR1 is MNHNS and CDR2 is SASEGT in the germline V gene. Trimming stripped 6 bases from V and 2 bases from J, with 15 bases between. The CDR3 has 15 amino acids.

This clone was observed a few times. The V and J genes are TRBV27 and TRBJ1-2, with 7 bases that match TRBD1. Germline V gene lookup returns CDR1 MNHEY and CDR2 SMNVEV (reference sequence). Trimming removed 2 bases from V and 5 bases from J; junction bases left unmatched: 2. The CDR3 spans 13 residues. The CDR3 loop is CASSLDRAYGYTF. The CDR3 DNA reads as TGTGCCAGCAGTTTAGACAGGGCGTATGGCTACACCTTC.

The chain joins TRBV5-1 to TRBJ1-4; possibly TRBD1 for D (5 bases). The CDR3 is 15 amino acids. Deletions cut 3 bases from V and 0 bases from J, with 9 bases between. Germline loops: CDR1 SGHRS, CDR2 YFSETQ. CDR3 amino acids: CASSSGPSTNEKLFF. CDR3 bases: TGCGCCAGCAGCTCGGGACCGTCAACTAATGAAAAACTGTTTTTT.

The chain carries TRBV27 and TRBJ2-7; D remains unclear. The CDR3 runs to 14 residues. Germline CDR1 is MNHEY and CDR2 is SMNVEV (reference sequence). V was shortened by 6 bases and J by 1 base, with 13 bases between the two germline ends. The CDR3 reads CASSPVAQSYEQYF. The CDR3 DNA is TGTGCCAGCAGCCCCGTCGCTCAGTCCTACGAGCAGTACTTC.

A note on this clone: Within the sample, other DNA sequences also encode this same CDR3. J is TRBJ2-3 and V is TRBV7-6, with D maybe TRBD2 (6 bases). The CDR3 consists of 14 residues. From germline, CDR1 is SGHVS and CDR2 FNYEAQ. The germline V and J ends were trimmed by 1 base and 3 bases, with 8 bases remaining between them. CDR3 amino acids: CASSLGGMTDTQYF. The CDR3 DNA sequence: TGTGCCAGCAGCTTAGGCGGGATGACAGATACGCAGTATTTT. The full variable domain, in which reference TRBV7-6 and TRBJ2-3 provide the parts outside the CDR3, is GAGVSQSPRYKVTKRGQDVALRCDPISGHVSLYWYRQALGQGPEFLTYFNYEAQQDKSGLPNDRFSAERPEGSISTLTIQRTEQRDSAMYRCASSLGGMTDTQYFGPGTRLTVL.

This sequence joins TRBV5-1 and TRBJ2-7, with a tentative D call TRBD1 (5 bases). Germline V gene lookup returns CDR1 SGHRS and CDR2 YFSETQ. The CDR3 runs to 14 residues. The V end was cut by 4 bases, the J end by 4 bases, with 15 bases between. The CDR3 nucleotides read TGCGCCAGCAGCGCCGGCGGTCAGGGATACGAGCAGTACTTC. It codes for CASSAGGQGYEQYF.

Details on this clone: Different DNA sequences within this sample yield the same CDR3. The chain carries TRBV5-4 and TRBJ2-6; 8 bases match TRBD1. The CDR3 runs to 15 residues. The V segment lost 4 bases and the J segment 2 bases; nucleotides outside the gene matches: 2. Per the germline V gene, CDR1 is SGHNT and CDR2 is YYREEE (reference sequence). The CDR3 region is CASSPQGAGANVLTF. The CDR3 DNA follows: TGTGCCAGCAGCCCACAGGGGGCTGGGGCCAACGTCCTGACTTTC.

V and J are TRBV14 and TRBJ2-1; D may be TRBD2 (5 bases). This CDR3 comprises 14 residues. Trimming removed 4 bases at V and 6 bases at J, with 13 bases between. Looked up from germline, CDR1 is SGHDN and CDR2 is FVKESK. The CDR3 bases are TGTGCCAGCAGCCCTGAGTTGGCGGGCAATGAGCAGTTCTTC. This encodes CASSPELAGNEQFF.

To note about this clone: A far larger clone is just one base off, so this is likely a read error. Other nucleotide sequences from this sample produce the same CDR3. V and J are TRBV6-1 and TRBJ1-4; D unresolved. The CDR3 extends over 15 amino acids. V gave up 4 bases and J gave up 11 bases, with 20 bases separating them. CDR1 is MNHNS and CDR2 is SASEGT in the germline V gene. CDR3 DNA sequence: TGTGCCAGCAGTGTCCAGGCCGGAACGGACGGGAAACTGTTTTTT. Its translation: CASSVQAGTDGKLFF.

This clone was picked up one time. The rearrangement uses TRBV18 and TRBJ2-7, with 9 bases that match TRBD1. The germline V gene has CDR1 KGHSH and CDR2 LQKENI. The CDR3 contains 15 residues. J lost 4 bases, V lost 3 bases, and 7 bases had no gene match. CDR3 bases: TGTGCCAGCTCACCTAGGGGGACAGGGCATTACGAGCAGTACTTC. Its translation is CASSPRGTGHYEQYF.

The chain carries TRBV27 and TRBJ1-2; TRBD1 aligns across 9 bases. The CDR3 extends over 14 amino acids. Germline CDR1 reads MNHEY; CDR2 reads SMNVEV (reference sequence). Losses at the gene ends were 4 bases for V and 7 bases for J; bases not matched to a gene: 7. The CDR3 DNA reads TGTGCCAGCAGTTCTCGGGACAGGGTCTCTGGCTACACCTTC. This encodes CASSSRDRVSGYTF.

This clone was observed a few times. The gene calls are TRBV6-5 and TRBJ2-5; 7 nucleotides align to TRBD1. Losses at the gene ends were 7 bases for V and 5 bases for J; bases not matched to a gene: 7. Germline CDR1 is MNHEY and CDR2 is SVGAGI. The CDR3 sequence is 13 residues long. The CDR3 region has the DNA TGTGCCAGCAAGACAGGGCCTGGGGAGACCCAGTACTTC. Translation: CASKTGPGETQYF.

CDR3 protein: CASSSPWANEQFF. The CDR3 coding sequence is TGTGCCAGCAGCTCCCCTTGGGCTAATGAGCAGTTCTTC. This sequence joins TRBV5-4 and TRBJ2-1; D uncertain. V lost 3 bases and J 7 bases, leaving 11 bases between the germline ends. CDR3 size: 13 residues. CDR1 SGHNT and CDR2 YYREEE come from the germline V gene (reference sequence).